This T cell receptor (beta chain) emerged from a study of control samples from healthy donors and cancer patients. The CDR3 totals 12 residues. The V gene's germline CDR1 is MRHNA and CDR2 SNTAGT. Trimming took off 5 bases at V and 7 bases at J, with 11 bases between the two ends. The data were produced by immunoSEQ multiplex PCR, yet TCRdb's version contains in-frame clones alone and is incomplete. The table lists under 150,000 clones, 85% to 95% of them singletons, with about 1.5% in the top ten. Sequencing input: PBMCs. This chain joins TRBV6-4 and TRBJ1-1; tentatively, D is TRBD1 (6 bases). The TCR originated in a man aged 45-65 years with head and neck cancer. CDR3 in amino acids: CASSNRRGEAFF. The CDR3 DNA follows: TGTGCCAGCAGTAATCGCAGGGGTGAAGCTTTCTTT.